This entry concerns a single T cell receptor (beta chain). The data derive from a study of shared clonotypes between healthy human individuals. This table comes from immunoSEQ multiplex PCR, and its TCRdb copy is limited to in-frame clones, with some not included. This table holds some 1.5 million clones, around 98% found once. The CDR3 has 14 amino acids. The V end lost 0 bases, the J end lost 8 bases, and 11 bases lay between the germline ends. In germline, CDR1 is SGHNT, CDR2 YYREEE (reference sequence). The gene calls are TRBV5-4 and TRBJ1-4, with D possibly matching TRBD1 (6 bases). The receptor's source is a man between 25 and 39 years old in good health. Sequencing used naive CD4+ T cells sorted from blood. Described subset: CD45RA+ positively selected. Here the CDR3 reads CASSLGTAREKLFF. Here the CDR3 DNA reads TGTGCCAGCAGCTTGGGGACAGCTAGGGAAAAACTGTTTTTT.